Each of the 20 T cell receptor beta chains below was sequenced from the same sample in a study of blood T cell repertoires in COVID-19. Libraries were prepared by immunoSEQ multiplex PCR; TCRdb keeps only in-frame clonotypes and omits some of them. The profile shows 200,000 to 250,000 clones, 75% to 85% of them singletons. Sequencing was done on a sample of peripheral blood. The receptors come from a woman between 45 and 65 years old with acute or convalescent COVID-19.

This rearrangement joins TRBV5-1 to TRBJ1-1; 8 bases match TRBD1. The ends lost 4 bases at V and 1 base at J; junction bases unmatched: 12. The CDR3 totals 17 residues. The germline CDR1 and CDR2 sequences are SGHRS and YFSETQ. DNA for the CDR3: TGCGCCAGCAGCCCTCGGACAGGGCGGACGGGGAACACTGAAGCTTTCTTT. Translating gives CASSPRTGRTGNTEAFF.

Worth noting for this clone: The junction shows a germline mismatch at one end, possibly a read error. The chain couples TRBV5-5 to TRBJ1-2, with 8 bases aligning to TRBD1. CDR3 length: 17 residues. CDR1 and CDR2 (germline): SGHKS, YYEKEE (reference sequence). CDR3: CASSLDRDYVEYYGYTF. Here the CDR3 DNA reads TGTGCCAGCAGTTTGGACAGGGACTACGTCGAATACTATGGCTACACCTTC.

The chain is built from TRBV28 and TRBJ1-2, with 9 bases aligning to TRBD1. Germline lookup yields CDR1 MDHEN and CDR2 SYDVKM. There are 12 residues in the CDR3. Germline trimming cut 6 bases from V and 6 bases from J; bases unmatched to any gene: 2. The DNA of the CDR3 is TGTGCCAGCAGCAGGACAGGGGATGGCTACACCTTC. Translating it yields CASSRTGDGYTF.

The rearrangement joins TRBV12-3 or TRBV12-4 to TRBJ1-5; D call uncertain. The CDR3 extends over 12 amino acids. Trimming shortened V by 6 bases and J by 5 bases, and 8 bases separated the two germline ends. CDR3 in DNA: TGTGCCAGCAGGACGGGAGATCAGCCCCAGCATTTT. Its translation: CASRTGDQPQHF.

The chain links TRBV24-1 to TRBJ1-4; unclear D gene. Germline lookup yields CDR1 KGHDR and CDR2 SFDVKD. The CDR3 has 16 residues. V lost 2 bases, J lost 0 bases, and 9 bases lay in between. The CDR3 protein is CATSDSREATNEKLFF. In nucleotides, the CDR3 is TGTGCCACCAGTGATTCACGGGAAGCAACTAATGAAAAACTGTTTTTT.

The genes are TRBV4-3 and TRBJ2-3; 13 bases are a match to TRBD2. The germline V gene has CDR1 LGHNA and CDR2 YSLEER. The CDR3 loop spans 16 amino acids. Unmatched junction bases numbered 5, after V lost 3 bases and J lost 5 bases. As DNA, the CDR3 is TGCGCCAGCAGCCACTCAGGACTAGCGGGGGAAGATACGCAGTATTTT. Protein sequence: CASSHSGLAGEDTQYF.

This CDR3 is CASSLTGLAGGNPSYEQYF. The DNA for the CDR3 is TGTGCCAGCAGTTTAACGGGACTAGCGGGGGGAAACCCCTCCTACGAGCAGTACTTC. The chain uses TRBV27 and TRBJ2-7; TRBD2 aligns across 15 bases. The germline V gene encodes CDR1 MNHEY and CDR2 SMNVEV (reference sequence). The V segment lost 2 bases and the J segment 0 bases; nucleotides outside the gene matches: 8. The CDR3 extends over 19 amino acids.

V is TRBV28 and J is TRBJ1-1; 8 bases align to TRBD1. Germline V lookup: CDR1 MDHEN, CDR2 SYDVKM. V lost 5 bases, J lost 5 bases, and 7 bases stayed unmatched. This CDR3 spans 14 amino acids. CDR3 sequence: CASSRQGRGTEAFF. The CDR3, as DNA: TGTGCCAGCAGTCGACAGGGGAGAGGAACTGAAGCTTTCTTT.

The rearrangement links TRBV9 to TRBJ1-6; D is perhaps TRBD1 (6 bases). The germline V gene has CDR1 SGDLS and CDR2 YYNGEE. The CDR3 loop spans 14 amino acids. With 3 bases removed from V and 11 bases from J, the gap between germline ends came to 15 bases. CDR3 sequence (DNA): TGTGCCAGCAGCGCCTCTACAGGGAATCCACCCCTCCACTTT. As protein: CASSASTGNPPLHF.

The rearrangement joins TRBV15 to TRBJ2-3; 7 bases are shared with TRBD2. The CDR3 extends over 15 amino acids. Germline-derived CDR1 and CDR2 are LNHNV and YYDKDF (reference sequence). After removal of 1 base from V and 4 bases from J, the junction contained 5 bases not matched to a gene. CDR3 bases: TGTGCCACCAGCAGAGTGGGCGGGAGCTCAGATACGCAGTATTTT. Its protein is CATSRVGGSSDTQYF.

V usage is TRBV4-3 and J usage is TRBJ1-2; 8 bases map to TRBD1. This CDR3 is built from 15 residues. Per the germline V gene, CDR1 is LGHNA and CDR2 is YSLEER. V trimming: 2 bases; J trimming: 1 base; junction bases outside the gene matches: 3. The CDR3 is CASSQTDRDNYGYTF. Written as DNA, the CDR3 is TGCGCCAGCAGCCAAACGGACAGGGATAACTATGGCTACACCTTC.

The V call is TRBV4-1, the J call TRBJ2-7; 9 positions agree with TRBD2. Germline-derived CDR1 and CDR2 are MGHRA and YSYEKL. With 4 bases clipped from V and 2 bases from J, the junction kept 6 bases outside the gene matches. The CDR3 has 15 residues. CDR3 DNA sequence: TGCGCCAGCAGCCGACTAGCGGAGGGACCCTACGAGCAGTACTTC. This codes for CASSRLAEGPYEQYF.

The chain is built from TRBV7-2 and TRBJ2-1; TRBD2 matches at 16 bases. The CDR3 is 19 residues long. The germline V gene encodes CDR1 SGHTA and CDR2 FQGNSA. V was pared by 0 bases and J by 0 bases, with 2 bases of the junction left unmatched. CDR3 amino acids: CASSLAGTSGRASYNEQFF. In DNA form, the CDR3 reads TGTGCCAGCAGCTTAGCTGGGACTAGCGGGAGGGCCTCCTACAATGAGCAGTTCTTC.

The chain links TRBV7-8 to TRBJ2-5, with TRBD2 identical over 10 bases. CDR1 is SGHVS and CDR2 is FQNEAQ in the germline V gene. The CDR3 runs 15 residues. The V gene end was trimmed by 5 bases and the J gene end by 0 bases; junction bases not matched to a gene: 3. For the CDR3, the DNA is TGTGCCAGCAGCCAAGCGGGGGGGTACCAAGAGACCCAGTACTTC. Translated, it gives CASSQAGGYQETQYF.

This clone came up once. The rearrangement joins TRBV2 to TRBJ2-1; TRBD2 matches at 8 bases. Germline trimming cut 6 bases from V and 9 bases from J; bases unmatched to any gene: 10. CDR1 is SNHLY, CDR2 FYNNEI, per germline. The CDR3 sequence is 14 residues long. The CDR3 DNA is TGTGCCAGCAGGAGGACTAGCCTTGGCGGTGAGCAGTTCTTC. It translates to CASRRTSLGGEQFF.

The CDR3 is CASTVSNQPQHF. The CDR3 DNA follows: TGTGCCAGCACAGTAAGCAATCAGCCCCAGCATTTT. V usage is TRBV28 and J usage is TRBJ1-5; D ambiguous. Germline CDR1 is MDHEN and CDR2 is SYDVKM. This CDR3 has 12 residues. V was shortened by 7 bases and J by 1 base, with 5 bases between the two germline ends.

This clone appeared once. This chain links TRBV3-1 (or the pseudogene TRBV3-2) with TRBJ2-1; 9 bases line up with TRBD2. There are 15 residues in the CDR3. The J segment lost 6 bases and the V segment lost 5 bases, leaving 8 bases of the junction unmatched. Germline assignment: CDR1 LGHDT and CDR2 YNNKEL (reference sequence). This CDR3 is CASSGTSSSGNEQFF. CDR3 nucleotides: TGTGCCAGCAGCGGGACTAGCTCCTCCGGCAATGAGCAGTTCTTC.

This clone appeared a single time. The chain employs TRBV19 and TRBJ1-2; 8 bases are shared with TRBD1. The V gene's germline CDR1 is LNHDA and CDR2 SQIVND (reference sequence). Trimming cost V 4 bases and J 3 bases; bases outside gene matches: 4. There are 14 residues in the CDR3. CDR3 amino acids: CASSTTGDHYGYTF. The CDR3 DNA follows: TGTGCCAGTAGTACGACAGGGGACCACTATGGCTACACCTTC.

Here the CDR3 DNA reads TGTGCCAGCAGCATGTATTCAGGGGGCGAATACTATGGCTACACCTTC. It specifies CASSMYSGGEYYGYTF. J is TRBJ1-2 and V is TRBV11-2; 8 bases are shared with TRBD1. The CDR3 consists of 16 residues. The germline V gene encodes CDR1 SGHAT and CDR2 FQNNGV. V dropped 5 bases and J dropped 3; count of bases not matched to a gene: 11.

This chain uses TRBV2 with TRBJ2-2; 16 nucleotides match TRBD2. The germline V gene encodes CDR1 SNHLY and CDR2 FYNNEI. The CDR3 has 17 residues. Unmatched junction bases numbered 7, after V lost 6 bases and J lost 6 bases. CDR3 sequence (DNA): TGTGCCAGCAGGAAGGGACTAGCGGGGGGGCCCTCCGGGGAGCTGTTTTTT. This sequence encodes CASRKGLAGGPSGELFF. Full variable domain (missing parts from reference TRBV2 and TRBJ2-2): EPEVTQTPSHQVTQMGQEVILRCVPISNHLYFYWYRQILGQKVEFLVSFYNNEISEKSEIFDDQFSVERPDGSNFTLKIRSTKLEDSAMYFCASRKGLAGGPSGELFFGEGSRLTVL.